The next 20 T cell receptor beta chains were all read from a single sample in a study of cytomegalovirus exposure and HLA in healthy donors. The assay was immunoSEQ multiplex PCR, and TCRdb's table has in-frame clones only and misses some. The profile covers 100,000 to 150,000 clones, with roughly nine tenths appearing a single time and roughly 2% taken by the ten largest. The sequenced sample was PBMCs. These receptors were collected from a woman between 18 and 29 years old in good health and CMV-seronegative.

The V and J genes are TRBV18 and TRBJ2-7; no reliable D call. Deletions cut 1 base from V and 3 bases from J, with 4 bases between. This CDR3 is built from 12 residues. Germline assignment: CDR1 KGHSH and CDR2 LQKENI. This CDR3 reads CASSPQRYEQYF. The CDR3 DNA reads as TGTGCCAGCTCACCACAGCGCTACGAGCAGTACTTC.

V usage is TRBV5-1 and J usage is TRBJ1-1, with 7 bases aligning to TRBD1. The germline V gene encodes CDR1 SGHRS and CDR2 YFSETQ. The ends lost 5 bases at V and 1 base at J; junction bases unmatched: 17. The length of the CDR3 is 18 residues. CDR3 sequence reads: CASRAGGYLNIQNTEAFF. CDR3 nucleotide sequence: TGCGCCAGCAGGGCAGGGGGATATCTGAACATCCAGAACACTGAAGCTTTCTTT.

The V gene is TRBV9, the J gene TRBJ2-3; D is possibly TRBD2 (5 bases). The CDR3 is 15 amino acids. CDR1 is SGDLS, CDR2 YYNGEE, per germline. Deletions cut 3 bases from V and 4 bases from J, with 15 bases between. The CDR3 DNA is TGTGCCAGCAGCGCACTAGGGAGTTCAGCAGATACGCAGTATTTT. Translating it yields CASSALGSSADTQYF.

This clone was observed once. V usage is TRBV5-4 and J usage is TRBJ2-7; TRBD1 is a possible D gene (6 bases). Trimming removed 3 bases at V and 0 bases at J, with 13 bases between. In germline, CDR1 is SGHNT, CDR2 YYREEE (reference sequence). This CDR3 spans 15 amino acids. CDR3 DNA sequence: TGTGCCAGCAGCTCTAGACAGGCCAGCTCCTACGAGCAGTACTTC. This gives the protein CASSSRQASSYEQYF.

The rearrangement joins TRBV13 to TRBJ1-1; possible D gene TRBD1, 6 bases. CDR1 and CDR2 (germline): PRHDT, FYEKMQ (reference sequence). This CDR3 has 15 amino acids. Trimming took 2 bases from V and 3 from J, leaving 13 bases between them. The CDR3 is CASSLSGAGDTEAFF. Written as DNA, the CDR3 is TGTGCCAGCAGCTTATCAGGGGCTGGGGACACTGAAGCTTTCTTT.

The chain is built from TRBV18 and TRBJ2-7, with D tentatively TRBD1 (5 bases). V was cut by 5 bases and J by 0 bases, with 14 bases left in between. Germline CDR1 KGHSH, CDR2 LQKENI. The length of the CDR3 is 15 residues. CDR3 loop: CASSFTTESSYEQYF. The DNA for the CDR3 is TGTGCCAGCTCATTTACGACAGAATCCTCCTACGAGCAGTACTTC.

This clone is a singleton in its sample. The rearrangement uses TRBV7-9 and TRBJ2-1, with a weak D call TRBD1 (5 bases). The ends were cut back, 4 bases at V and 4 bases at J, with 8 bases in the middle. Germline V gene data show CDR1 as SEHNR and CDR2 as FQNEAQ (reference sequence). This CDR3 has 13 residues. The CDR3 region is CASSSQEYNEQFF. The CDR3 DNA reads TGTGCCAGCAGCTCACAGGAATACAATGAGCAGTTCTTC.

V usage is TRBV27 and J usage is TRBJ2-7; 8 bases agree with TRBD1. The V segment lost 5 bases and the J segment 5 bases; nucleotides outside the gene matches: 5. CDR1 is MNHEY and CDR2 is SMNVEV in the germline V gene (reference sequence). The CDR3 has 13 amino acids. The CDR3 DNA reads TGTGCCAGCAGTGGAGACAGGGGCCACGAGCAGTACTTC. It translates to CASSGDRGHEQYF.

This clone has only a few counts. As DNA, the CDR3 is TGCGCCAGCAGCCGGCGCAACAGGACAGGGAAGGCTAACTATGGCTACACCTTC. As protein: CASSRRNRTGKANYGYTF. The gene calls are TRBV4-1 and TRBJ1-2; TRBD1 matches at 8 bases. Germline V lookup: CDR1 MGHRA, CDR2 YSYEKL. The CDR3 consists of 18 residues. Trimming cost V 4 bases and J 0 bases; bases outside gene matches: 13.

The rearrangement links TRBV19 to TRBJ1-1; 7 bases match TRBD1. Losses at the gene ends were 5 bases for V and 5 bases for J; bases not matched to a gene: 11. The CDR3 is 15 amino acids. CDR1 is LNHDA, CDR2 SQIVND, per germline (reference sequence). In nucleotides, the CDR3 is TGTGCCAGTAGTCTAATTTCAGGGGGAGAGACTGAAGCTTTCTTT. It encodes CASSLISGGETEAFF.

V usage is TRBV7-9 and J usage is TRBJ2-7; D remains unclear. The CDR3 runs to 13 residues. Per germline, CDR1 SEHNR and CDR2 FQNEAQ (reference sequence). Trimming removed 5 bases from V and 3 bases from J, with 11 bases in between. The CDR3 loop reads CASSPPGGYEQYF. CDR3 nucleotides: TGTGCCAGCAGCCCCCCCGGTGGCTACGAGCAGTACTTC.

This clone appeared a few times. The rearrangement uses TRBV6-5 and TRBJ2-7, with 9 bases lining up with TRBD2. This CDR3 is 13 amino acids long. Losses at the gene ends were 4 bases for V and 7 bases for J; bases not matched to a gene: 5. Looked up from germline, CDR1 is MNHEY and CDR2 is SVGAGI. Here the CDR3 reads CASSFGLAWEQYF. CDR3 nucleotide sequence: TGTGCCAGCAGTTTCGGACTAGCGTGGGAGCAGTACTTC.

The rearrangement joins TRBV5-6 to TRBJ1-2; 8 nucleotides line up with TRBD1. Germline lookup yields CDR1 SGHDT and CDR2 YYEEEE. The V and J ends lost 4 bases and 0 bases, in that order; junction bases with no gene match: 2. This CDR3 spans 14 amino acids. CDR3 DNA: TGTGCCAGCAGCACGGGACAGGCTAACTATGGCTACACCTTC. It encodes CASSTGQANYGYTF. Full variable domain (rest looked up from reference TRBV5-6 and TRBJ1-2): DAGVTQSPTHLIKTRGQQVTLRCSPKSGHDTVSWYQQALGQGPQFIFQYYEEEERQRGNFPDRFSGHQFPNYSSELNVNALLLGDSALYLCASSTGQANYGYTFGSGTRLTVV.

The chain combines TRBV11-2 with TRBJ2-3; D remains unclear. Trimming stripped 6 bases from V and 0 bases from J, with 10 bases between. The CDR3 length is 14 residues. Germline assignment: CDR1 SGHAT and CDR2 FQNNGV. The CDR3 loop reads CASSFTFSTDTQYF. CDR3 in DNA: TGTGCCAGCAGTTTTACATTTAGCACAGATACGCAGTATTTT.

The CDR3 region is CASSQDRYRANEKLFF. The CDR3 DNA reads TGCGCCAGCAGCCAAGACCGGTACAGGGCTAATGAAAAACTGTTTTTT. The rearrangement uses TRBV4-1 and TRBJ1-4; possibly TRBD1 for D (6 bases). V shed 0 bases and J shed 3 bases, with 11 bases lying between them. Germline values: CDR1 MGHRA, CDR2 YSYEKL. The CDR3 is 16 amino acids.

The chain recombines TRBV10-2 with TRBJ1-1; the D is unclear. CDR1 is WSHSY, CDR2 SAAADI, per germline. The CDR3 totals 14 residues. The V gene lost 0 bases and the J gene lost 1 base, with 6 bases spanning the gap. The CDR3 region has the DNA TGCGCCAGCAGTGAGTCAGGAGGGAACACTGAAGCTTTCTTT. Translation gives CASSESGGNTEAFF.

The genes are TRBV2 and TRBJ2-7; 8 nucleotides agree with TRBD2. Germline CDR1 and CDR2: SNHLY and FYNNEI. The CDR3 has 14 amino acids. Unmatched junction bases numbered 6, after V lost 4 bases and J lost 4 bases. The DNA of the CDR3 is TGTGCCAGCAGTGTATCACTAGCGGCATACGAGCAGTACTTC. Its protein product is CASSVSLAAYEQYF.

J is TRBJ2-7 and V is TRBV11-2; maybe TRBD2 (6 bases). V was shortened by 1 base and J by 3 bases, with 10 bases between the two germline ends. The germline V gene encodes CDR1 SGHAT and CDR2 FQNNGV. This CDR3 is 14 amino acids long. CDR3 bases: TGTGCCAGCAGCTTAGCGGGAGTGGGCTACGAGCAGTACTTC. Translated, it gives CASSLAGVGYEQYF. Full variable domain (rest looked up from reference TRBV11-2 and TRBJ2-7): EAGVAQSPRYKIIEKRQSVAFWCNPISGHATLYWYQQILGQGPKLLIQFQNNGVVDDSQLPKDRFSAERLKGVDSTLKIQPAKLEDSAVYLCASSLAGVGYEQYFGPGTRLTVT.

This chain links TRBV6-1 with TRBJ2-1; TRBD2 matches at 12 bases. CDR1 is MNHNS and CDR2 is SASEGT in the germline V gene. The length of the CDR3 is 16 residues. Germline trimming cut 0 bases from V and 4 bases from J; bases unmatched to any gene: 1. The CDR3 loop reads CASSEALAGGYNEQFF. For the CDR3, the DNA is TGTGCCAGCAGTGAAGCGCTAGCGGGAGGGTACAATGAGCAGTTCTTC.

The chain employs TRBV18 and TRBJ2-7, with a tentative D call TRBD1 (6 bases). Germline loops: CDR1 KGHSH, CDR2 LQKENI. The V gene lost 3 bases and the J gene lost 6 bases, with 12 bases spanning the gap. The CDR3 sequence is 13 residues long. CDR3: CASSPRTASEQYF. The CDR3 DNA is TGTGCCAGCTCACCGCGGACAGCGTCCGAGCAGTACTTC.